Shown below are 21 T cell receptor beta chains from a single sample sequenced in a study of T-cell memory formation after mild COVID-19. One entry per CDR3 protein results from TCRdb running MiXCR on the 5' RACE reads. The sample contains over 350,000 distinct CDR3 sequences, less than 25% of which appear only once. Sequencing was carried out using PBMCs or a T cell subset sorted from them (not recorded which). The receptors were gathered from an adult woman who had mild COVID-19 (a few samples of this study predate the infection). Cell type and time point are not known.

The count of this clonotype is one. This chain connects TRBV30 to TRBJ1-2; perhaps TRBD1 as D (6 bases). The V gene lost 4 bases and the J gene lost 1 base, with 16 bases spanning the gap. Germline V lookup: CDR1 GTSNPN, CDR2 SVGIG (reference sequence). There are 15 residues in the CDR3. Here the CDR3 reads CAWTQGLSLNYGYTF. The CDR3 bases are TGTGCCTGGACCCAGGGGCTGTCCCTTAACTATGGCTACACCTTC.

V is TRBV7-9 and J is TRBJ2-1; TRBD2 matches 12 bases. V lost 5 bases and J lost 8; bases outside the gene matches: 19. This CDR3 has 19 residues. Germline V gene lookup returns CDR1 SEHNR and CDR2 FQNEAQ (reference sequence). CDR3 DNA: TGTGCCAGCAGCCTGCCCTTCGGGCTAGCGGGAGGGCTCGGCGATGAGCAGTTCTTC. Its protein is CASSLPFGLAGGLGDEQFF.

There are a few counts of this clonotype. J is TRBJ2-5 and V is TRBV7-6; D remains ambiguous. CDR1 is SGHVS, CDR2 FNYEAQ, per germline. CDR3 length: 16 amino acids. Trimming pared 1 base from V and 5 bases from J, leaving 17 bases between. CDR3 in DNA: TGTGCCAGCAGCTTAGAATATACCACCCTCGCGGAGACCCAGTACTTC. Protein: CASSLEYTTLAETQYF.

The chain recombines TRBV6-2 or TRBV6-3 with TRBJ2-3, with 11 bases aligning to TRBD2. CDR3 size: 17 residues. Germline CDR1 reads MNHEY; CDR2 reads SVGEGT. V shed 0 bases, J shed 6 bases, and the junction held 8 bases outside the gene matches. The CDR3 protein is CASSYSPPGLAVDTQYF. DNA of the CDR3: TGTGCCAGCAGTTACTCCCCTCCGGGACTAGCGGTCGATACGCAGTATTTT.

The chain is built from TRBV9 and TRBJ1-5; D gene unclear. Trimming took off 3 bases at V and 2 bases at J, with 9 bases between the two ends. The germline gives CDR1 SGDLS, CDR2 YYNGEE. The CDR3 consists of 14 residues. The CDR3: CASSAEYGNQPQHF. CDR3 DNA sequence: TGTGCCAGCAGCGCCGAGTATGGCAATCAGCCCCAGCATTTT.

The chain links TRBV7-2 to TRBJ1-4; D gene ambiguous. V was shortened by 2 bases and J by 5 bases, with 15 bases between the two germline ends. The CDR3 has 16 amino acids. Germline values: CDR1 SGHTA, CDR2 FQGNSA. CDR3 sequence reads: CASSLNRPGQNEKLFF. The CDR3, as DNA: TGTGCCAGCAGCTTAAACCGTCCGGGTCAAAATGAAAAACTGTTTTTT.

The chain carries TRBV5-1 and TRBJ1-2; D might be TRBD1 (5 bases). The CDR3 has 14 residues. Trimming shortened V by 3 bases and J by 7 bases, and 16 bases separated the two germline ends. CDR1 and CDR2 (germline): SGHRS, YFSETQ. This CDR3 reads CASSSQGGPSGYTF. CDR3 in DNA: TGCGCCAGCAGCTCGCAGGGAGGTCCCTCTGGCTACACCTTC.

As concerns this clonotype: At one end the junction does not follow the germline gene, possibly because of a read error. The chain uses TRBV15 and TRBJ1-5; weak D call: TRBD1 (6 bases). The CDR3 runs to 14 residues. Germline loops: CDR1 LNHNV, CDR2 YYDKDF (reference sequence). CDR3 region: CATSMWGDNQPKHF. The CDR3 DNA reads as TGTGCCACCAGCATGTGGGGGGACAATCAGCCCAAGCATTTT.

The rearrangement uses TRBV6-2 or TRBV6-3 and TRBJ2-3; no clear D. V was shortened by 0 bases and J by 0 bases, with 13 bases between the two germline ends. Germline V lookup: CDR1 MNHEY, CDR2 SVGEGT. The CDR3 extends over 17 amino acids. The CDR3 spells CASSYSIYYGSTDTQYF. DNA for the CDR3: TGTGCCAGCAGTTACTCGATTTACTACGGAAGCACAGATACGCAGTATTTT.

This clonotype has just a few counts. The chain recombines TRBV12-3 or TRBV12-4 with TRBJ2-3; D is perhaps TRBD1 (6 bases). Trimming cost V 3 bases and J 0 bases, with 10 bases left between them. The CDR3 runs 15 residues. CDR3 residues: CASSFVGASTDTQYF. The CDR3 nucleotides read TGTGCCAGCAGTTTCGTGGGGGCTAGCACAGATACGCAGTATTTT.

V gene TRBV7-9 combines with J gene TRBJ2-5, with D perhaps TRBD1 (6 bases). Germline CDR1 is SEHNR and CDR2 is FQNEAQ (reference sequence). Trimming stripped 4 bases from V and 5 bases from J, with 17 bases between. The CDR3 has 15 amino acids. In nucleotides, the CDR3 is TGTGCCAGCAGCTCGGAATGGGGGCCTCTGGAGACCCAGTACTTC. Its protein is CASSSEWGPLETQYF.

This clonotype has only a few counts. In DNA form, the CDR3 reads TGTGCCAGCAGCTACGGGACGGGGGCGAACACCGGGGAGCTGTTTTTT. Translation: CASSYGTGANTGELFF. The chain links TRBV4-2 to TRBJ2-2; TRBD2 is a possible D gene (6 bases). Between the trimmed V and J ends, which lost 5 bases and 0 bases, there was a span of 13 bases. The germline gives CDR1 LGHNA, CDR2 YNFKEQ. The CDR3 covers 16 residues.

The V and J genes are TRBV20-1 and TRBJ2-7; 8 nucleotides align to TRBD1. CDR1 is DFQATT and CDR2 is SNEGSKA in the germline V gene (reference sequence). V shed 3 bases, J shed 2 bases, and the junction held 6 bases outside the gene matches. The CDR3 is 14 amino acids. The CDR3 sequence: CSARPGQVTYEQYF. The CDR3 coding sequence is TGCAGTGCTAGGCCGGGACAGGTCACCTACGAGCAGTACTTC.

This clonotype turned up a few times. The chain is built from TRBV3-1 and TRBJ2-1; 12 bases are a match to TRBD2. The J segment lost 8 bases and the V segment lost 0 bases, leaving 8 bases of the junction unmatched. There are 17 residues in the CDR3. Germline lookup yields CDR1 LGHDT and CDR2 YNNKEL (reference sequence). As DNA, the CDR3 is TGTGCCAGCAGCCAAGAGGGACTAGCGGGTTGGTGGGATGAGCAGTTCTTC. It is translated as CASSQEGLAGWWDEQFF.

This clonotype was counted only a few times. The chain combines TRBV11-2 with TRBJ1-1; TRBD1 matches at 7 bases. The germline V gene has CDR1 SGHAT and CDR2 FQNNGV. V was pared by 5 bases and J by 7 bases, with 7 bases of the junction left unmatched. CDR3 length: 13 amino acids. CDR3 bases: TGTGCCAGCAGCCTAGTTAGGACAGGTGAAGCTTTCTTT. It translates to CASSLVRTGEAFF.

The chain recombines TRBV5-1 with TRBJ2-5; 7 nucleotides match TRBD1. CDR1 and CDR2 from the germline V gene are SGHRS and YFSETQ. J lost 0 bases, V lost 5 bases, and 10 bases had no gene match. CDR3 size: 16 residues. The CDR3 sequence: CASRFGTAPDQETQYF. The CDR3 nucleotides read TGCGCCAGCAGATTTGGGACAGCCCCCGACCAAGAGACCCAGTACTTC.

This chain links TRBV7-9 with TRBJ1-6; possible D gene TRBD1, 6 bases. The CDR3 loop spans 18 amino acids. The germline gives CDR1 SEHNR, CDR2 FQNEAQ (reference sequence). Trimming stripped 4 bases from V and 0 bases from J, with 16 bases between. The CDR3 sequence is CASSSWTEVSSYNSPLHF. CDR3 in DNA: TGTGCCAGCAGCTCCTGGACAGAAGTAAGCTCCTATAATTCACCCCTCCACTTT.

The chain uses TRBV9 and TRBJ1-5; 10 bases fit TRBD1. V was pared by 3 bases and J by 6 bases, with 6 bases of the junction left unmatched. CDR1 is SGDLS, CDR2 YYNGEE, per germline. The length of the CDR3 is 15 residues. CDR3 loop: CASSAGTGEGQPQHF. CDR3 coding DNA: TGTGCCAGCAGCGCCGGGACAGGGGAAGGTCAGCCCCAGCATTTT.

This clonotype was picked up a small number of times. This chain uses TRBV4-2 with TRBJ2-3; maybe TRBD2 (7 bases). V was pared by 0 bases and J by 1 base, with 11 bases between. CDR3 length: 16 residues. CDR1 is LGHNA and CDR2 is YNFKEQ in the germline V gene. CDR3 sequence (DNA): TGTGCCAGCAGCCAAGATAAGGGGGGGGGCACAGATACGCAGTATTTT. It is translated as CASSQDKGGGTDTQYF.

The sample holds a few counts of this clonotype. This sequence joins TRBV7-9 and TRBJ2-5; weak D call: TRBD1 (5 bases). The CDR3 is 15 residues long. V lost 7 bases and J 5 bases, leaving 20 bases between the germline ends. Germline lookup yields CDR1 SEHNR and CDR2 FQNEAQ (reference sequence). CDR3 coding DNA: TGTGCCAGCAAGGGGAACACCCTCCAGGCGGAGACCCAGTACTTC. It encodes CASKGNTLQAETQYF. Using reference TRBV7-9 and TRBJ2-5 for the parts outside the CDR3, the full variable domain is DTGVSQNPRHKITKRGQNVTFRCDPISEHNRLYWYRQTLGQGPEFLTYFQNEAQLEKSRLLSDRFSAERPKGSFSTLEIQRTEQGDSAMYLCASKGNTLQAETQYFGPGTRLLVL.

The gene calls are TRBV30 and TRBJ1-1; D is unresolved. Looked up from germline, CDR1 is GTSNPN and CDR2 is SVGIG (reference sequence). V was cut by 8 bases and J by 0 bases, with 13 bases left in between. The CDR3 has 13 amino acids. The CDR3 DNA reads TGTGCCGGAAGAAAAACCGTGAACACTGAAGCTTTCTTT. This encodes CAGRKTVNTEAFF.